This TCR beta chain is from a study of CD8 T cells in ankylosing spondylitis. In this sample, this clonotype turned up a few times. What it binds is not known. V lost 5 bases and J lost 0; bases outside the gene matches: 10. This CDR3 spans 16 amino acids. The germline CDR1 and CDR2 sequences are DFQATT and SNEGSKA (reference sequence). Study-wide results and limits: Earlier authors reported some of these motif variants in reactive arthritis synovial fluid and blood. For ankylosing spondylitis blood, a TCR beta motif of under 10 highly homologous variants appeared characteristic.

Molecular-barcoded quantitative 5'-RACE produced these TCR beta libraries. TCRdb itself ran the 5' RACE reads through MiXCR, one entry per CDR3 protein. The sample has more than 650,000 distinct CDR3 sequences, 12% seen once. Sequenced: blood, either unsorted or a sorted T cell fraction (not recorded which). This TCR derives from a male donor with ankylosing spondylitis. The chain is built from TRBV20-1 and TRBJ2-1, with 7 nucleotides matching TRBD1. The CDR3 spells CSALQTGASSYNEQFF. The CDR3 coding sequence is TGCAGTGCTCTTCAAACAGGGGCTAGCTCCTACAATGAGCAGTTCTTC.